This TCR beta chain is from a study of T cell changes during pregnancy in multiple sclerosis. This CDR3 region has 16 residues. Germline lookup yields CDR1 WNHNN and CDR2 SYGVQD (reference sequence). Trimming stripped 6 bases from V and 0 bases from J, with 14 bases between. Some clones are missing from TCRdb's copy, which holds only in-frame ones; the method was immunoSEQ multiplex PCR. This sample has 60,000 or so clones, with just under 90% found just once. This rearrangement joins TRBV10-1 to TRBJ1-4, with D unresolved. The TCR originated in a female donor in good health, enrolled as a control in a pregnancy study. The sequencing used peripheral blood, collected in the first trimester of pregnancy. CDR3 region: CASRAPRGTTNEKLFF. The CDR3 bases are TGCGCCAGCAGGGCGCCCAGAGGCACAACTAATGAAAAACTGTTTTTT.